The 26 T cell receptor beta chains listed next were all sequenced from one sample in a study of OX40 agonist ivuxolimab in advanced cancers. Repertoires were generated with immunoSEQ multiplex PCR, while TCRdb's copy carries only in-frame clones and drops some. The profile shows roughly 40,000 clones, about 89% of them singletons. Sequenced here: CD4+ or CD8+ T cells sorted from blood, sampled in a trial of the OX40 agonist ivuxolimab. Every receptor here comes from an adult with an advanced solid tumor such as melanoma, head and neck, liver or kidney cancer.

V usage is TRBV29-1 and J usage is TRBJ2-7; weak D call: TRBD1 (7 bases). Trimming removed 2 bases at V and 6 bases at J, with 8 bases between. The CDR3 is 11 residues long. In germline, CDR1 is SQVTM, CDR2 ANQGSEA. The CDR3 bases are TGCAGCGTTGAACAGGGGGGCGAGCAGTACTTC. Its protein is CSVEQGGEQYF.

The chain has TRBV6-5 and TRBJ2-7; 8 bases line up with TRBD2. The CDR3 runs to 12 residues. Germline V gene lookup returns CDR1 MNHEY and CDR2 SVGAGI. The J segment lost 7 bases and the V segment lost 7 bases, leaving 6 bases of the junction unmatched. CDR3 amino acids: CASKAGVGEQYF. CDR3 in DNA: TGTGCCAGCAAAGCGGGAGTGGGTGAGCAGTACTTC.

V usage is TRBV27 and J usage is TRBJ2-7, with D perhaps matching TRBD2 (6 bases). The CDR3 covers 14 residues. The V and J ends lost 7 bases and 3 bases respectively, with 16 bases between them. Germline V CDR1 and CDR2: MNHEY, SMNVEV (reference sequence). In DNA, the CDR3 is TGTGCCAGCATGGGGACGGGACTCTACTACGAGCAGTACTTC. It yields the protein CASMGTGLYYEQYF.

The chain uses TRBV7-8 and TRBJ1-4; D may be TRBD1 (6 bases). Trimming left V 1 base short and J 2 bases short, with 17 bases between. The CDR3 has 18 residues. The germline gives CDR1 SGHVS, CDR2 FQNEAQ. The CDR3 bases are TGTGCCAGCAGCTTAGTGGGGGCAGGGATCGGCACTAATGAAAAACTGTTTTTT. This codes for CASSLVGAGIGTNEKLFF.

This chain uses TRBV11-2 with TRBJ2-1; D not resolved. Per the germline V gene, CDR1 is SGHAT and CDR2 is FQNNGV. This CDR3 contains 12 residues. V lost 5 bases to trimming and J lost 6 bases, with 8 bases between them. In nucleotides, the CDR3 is TGTGCCAGCAGCCCATACAGCAATGAGCAGTTCTTC. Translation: CASSPYSNEQFF.

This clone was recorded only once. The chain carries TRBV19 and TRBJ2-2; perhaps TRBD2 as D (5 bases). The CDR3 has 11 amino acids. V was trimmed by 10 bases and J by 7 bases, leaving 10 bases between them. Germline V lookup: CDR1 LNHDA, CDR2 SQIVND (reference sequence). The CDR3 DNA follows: TGTGCCATCCTAGAGGGCGGGGAGCTGTTTTTT. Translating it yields CAILEGGELFF.

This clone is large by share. CDR3 region: CASSLTGRQETQYF. As DNA, the CDR3 is TGCGCCAGCAGCTTAACAGGGCGCCAAGAGACCCAGTACTTC. The chain joins TRBV5-1 to TRBJ2-5, with a weak D call TRBD1 (6 bases). V was clipped by 2 bases and J by 1 base, with 9 bases between them. The CDR3 is 14 amino acids. Per the germline V gene, CDR1 is SGHRS and CDR2 is YFSETQ.

The CDR3 loop is CATSGQTGTSGRPHTDTQYF. The CDR3 nucleotides are TGTGCCACCAGCGGCCAGACGGGGACTAGCGGGAGGCCCCACACAGATACGCAGTATTTT. The V gene is TRBV15, the J gene TRBJ2-3; 15 bases are a match to TRBD2. V was clipped by 5 bases and J by 2 bases; unmatched bases: 14. Germline loops: CDR1 LNHNV, CDR2 YYDKDF (reference sequence). The CDR3 totals 20 residues.

DNA for the CDR3: TGTGCCAGCAGCTTGGGGGACACAACACCCGGGGAGCTGTTTTTT. Its translation is CASSLGDTTPGELFF. This rearrangement joins TRBV5-5 to TRBJ2-2; D possibly corresponds to TRBD1 (6 bases). V was clipped by 0 bases and J by 6 bases, with 12 bases between them. Germline V gene data show CDR1 as SGHKS and CDR2 as YYEKEE (reference sequence). This CDR3 is built from 15 residues.

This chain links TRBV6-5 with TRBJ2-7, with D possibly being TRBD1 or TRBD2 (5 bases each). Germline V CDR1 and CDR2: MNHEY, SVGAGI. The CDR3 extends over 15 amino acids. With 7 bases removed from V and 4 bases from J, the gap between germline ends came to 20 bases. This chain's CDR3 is CASTVIGGGPYEQYF. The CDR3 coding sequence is TGTGCCAGCACCGTCATTGGTGGGGGACCATACGAGCAGTACTTC.

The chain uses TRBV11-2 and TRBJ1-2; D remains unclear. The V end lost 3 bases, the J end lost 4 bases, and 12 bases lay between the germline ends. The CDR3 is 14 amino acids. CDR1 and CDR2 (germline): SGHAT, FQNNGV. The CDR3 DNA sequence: TGTGCCAGCAGCTTGAAGTTGGCAGGCTATGGCTACACCTTC. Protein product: CASSLKLAGYGYTF.

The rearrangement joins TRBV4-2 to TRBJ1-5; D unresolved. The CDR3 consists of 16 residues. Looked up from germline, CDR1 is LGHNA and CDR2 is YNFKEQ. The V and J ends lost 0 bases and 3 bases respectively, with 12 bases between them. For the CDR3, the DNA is TGTGCCAGCAGCCAAGATACGAACACCTTCAATCAGCCCCAGCATTTT. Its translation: CASSQDTNTFNQPQHF.

CDR3: CAWSGTSRLSEQFF. For the CDR3, the DNA is TGTGCCTGGAGCGGGACTAGCCGACTCAGTGAGCAGTTCTTC. The chain combines TRBV30 with TRBJ2-1; 9 nucleotides agree with TRBD2. This CDR3 region has 14 residues. From germline, CDR1 is GTSNPN and CDR2 SVGIG (reference sequence). Losses at the gene ends were 3 bases for V and 9 bases for J; bases not matched to a gene: 9.

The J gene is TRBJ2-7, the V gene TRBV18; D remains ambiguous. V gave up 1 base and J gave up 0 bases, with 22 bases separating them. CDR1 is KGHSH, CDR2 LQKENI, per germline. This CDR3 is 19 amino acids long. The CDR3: CASSPLYASNHSFSYEQYF. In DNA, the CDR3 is TGTGCCAGCTCACCACTTTATGCCTCTAACCATTCCTTCTCCTACGAGCAGTACTTC.

The CDR3 sequence is CASSSGGLYNEQFF. CDR3 sequence (DNA): TGTGCCAGTAGTTCGGGAGGGCTGTACAATGAGCAGTTCTTC. The chain carries TRBV19 and TRBJ2-1; 8 nucleotides line up with TRBD2. CDR3 length equals 14 residues. Germline trimming cut 5 bases from V and 4 bases from J; bases unmatched to any gene: 4. CDR1 is LNHDA and CDR2 is SQIVND in the germline V gene (reference sequence).

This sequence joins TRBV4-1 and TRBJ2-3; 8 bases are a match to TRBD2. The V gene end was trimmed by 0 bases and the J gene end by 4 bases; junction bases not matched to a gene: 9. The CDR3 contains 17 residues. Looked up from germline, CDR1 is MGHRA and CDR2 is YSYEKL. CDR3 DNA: TGCGCCAGCAGCCAAGATTCTAGCGGACTAGCCCCAGATACGCAGTATTTT. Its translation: CASSQDSSGLAPDTQYF.

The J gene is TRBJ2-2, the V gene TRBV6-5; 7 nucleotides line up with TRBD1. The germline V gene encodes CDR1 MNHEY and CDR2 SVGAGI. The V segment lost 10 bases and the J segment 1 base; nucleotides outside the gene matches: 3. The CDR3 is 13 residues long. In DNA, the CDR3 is TGTGCCACCTACAGGGGGAACACCGGGGAGCTGTTTTTT. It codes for CATYRGNTGELFF.

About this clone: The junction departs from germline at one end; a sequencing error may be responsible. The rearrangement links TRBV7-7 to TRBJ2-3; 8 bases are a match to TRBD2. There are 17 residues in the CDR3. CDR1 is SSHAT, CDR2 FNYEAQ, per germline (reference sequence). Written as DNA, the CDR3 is TGTGCTAGCAGCTCCACCCAGGAGCGGGGGCTCACAGATACGCAGTATTTT. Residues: CASSSTQERGLTDTQYF.

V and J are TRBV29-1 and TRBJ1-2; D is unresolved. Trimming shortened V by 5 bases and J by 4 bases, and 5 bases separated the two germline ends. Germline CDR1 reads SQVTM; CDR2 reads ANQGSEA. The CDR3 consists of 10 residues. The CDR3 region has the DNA TGCAGCGTTTACAGCTATGGCTACACCTTC. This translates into CSVYSYGYTF.

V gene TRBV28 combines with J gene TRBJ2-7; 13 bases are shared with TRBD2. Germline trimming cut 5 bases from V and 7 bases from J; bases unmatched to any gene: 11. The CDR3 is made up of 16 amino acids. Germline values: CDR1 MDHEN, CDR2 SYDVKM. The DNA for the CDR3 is TGTGCCAGCAGTACACTAGCGGGAGGGCCGGTGGAAGAGCAGTACTTC. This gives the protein CASSTLAGGPVEEQYF.

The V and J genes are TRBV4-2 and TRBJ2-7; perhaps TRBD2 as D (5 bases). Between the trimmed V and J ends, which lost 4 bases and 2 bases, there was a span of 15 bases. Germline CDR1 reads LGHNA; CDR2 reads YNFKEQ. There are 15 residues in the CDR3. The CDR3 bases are TGTGCCAGCAGCCCGAGCGGCGCGCGTACCTACGAGCAGTACTTC. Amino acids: CASSPSGARTYEQYF.

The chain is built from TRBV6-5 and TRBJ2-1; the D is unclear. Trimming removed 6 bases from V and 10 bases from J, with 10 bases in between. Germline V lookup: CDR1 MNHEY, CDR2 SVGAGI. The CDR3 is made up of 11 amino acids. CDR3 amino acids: CASSPSWEQFF. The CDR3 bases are TGTGCCAGCAGCCCCTCATGGGAGCAGTTCTTC.

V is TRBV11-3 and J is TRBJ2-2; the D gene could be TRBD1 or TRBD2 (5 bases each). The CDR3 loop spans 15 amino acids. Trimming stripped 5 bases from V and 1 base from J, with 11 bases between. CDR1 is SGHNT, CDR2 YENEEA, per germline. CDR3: CASSRTQGNTGELFF. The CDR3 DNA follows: TGTGCCAGCAGCCGGACTCAGGGGAACACCGGGGAGCTGTTTTTT.

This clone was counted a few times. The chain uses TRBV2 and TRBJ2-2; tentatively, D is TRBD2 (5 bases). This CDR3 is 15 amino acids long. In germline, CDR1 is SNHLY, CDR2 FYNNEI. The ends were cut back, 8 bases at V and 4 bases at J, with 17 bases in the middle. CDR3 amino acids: CASSPTAAGTGELFF. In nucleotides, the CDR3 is TGTGCCAGCTCCCCCACGGCGGCGGGCACCGGGGAGCTGTTTTTT.

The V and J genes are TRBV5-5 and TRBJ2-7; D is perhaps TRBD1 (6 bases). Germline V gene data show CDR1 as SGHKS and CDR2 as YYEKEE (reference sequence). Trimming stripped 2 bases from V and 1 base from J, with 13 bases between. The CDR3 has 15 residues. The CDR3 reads CASSFSVGQSYEQYF. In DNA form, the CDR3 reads TGTGCCAGCAGCTTCTCGGTTGGACAGTCCTACGAGCAGTACTTC.

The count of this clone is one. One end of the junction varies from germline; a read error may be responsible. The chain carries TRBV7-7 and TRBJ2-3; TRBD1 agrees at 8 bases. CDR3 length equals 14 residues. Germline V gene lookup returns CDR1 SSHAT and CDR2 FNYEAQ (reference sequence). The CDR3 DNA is TGTGCTAGCAGCTTAGACAGGGGCGCAGATACGCAGTATTTT. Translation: CASSLDRGADTQYF.